A selection of T cell receptor beta chains follows, all from one sample in a study of blood T cell repertoires in COVID-19. TCRdb keeps only in-frame clones here, not all; method: immunoSEQ multiplex PCR. The sample has some 70,000 clones, more than 75% seen once. Sequencing was done on a sample of peripheral blood. These receptors originate from a man aged 45-65 years with active COVID-19. CDR3s include the opening cysteine and the closing phenylalanine or tryptophan. The D gene is left open where the match is weak. Size is omitted from some rows. Given values are once, few, many or a class for expanded clones.

V gene	J gene	D gene	clone size	CDR3 DNA	CDR3 protein
TRBV19	TRBJ2-3	.	.	TGTGCCAGTAGAACCTCTAGCGCAGCTAGCACAGATACGCAGTATTTT	CASRTSSAASTDTQYF
TRBV6-2/TRBV6-3	TRBJ1-1	TRBD1	.	TGTGCCAGCAGTTACCAGGGGGCGGACACTGAAGCTTTCTTT	CASSYQGADTEAFF
TRBV5-1	TRBJ2-7	TRBD1	once	TGCGCCAGCAGCTTGGATGTTGGGACAGCCTACGAGCAGTACTTC	CASSLDVGTAYEQYF
TRBV19	TRBJ2-3	TRBD2	.	TGTGCCAGTAGTATAGCGGGGGGACTCACAGATACGCAGTATTTT	CASSIAGGLTDTQYF
TRBV7-3	TRBJ2-3	TRBD2	.	TGTGCCAGCAGCCTCCCGGGGGGGGTAACAGATACGCAGTATTTT	CASSLPGGVTDTQYF
TRBV11-3	TRBJ2-5	TRBD2	.	TGTGCCAGCAGCTCGAGCGGGGGAGCGGAGACCCAGTACTTC	CASSSSGGAETQYF
TRBV9	TRBJ1-6	.	.	TGTGCCAGCAGCGTAGAGGAGGTACCGAATTCACCCCTCCACTTT	CASSVEEVPNSPLHF
TRBV19	TRBJ1-6	TRBD1	few	TGTGCCAGTAGGGACAGGGTGCAGTCACCCCTCCACTTT	CASRDRVQSPLHF
TRBV6-5	TRBJ2-1	.	.	TGTGCCAGCAGTTACTCGAAAGGCGGGAACAATGAGCAGTTCTTC	CASSYSKGGNNEQFF
TRBV18	TRBJ1-1	.	.	TGTGCCAGCTCACGCAGAGGCACTGAAGCTTTCTTT	CASSRRGTEAFF
TRBV6-5	TRBJ2-3	TRBD1	.	TGTGCCAGCAGCGGTGACAGGGGGGGGGATACGCAGTATTTT	CASSGDRGGDTQYF
TRBV7-9	TRBJ1-6	TRBD1	.	TGTGCCAGCAGCTCCGGACAGGGCCATAATTCACCCCTCCACTTT	CASSSGQGHNSPLHF
TRBV5-4	TRBJ2-3	TRBD2	.	TGTGCCAGCAGCTTTGGGACTAGCGGGACCTTCAGCGCAGATACGCAGTATTTT	CASSFGTSGTFSADTQYF
TRBV4-1	TRBJ2-7	TRBD2	.	TGCGCCAGCAGCAGCCGCGGGGGGGGATTAGGGGAGCAGTACTTC	CASSSRGGGLGEQYF
TRBV7-8	TRBJ1-1	.	once	TGTGCCAGCAGCTTCCACGACATGACGAACACTGAAGCTTTCTTT	CASSFHDMTNTEAFF
TRBV28	TRBJ2-2	TRBD2	.	TGTGCCAGCAGTTCCCCGGGGGAGGGCGGGGAGCTGTTTTTT	CASSSPGEGGELFF
TRBV12-3/TRBV12-4	TRBJ1-3	.	.	TGTGCCAGCAGCCCCATGGGAAACACCATATATTTT	CASSPMGNTIYF
TRBV7-3	TRBJ2-1	TRBD2	.	TGTGCCAGCAGCTTCGGGTTAGCGGGGAACAATGAGCAGTTCTTC	CASSFGLAGNNEQFF
TRBV18	TRBJ2-7	.	.	TGTGCCAGCTCATTGGGGCCGAGCTCCGAGCAGTACTTC	CASSLGPSSEQYF
TRBV13	TRBJ2-2	.	.	TGTGCCAGCAGCTTTCGAACAGACTATAACACCGGGGAGCTGTTTTTT	CASSFRTDYNTGELFF
TRBV2	TRBJ2-7	TRBD1	once	TGTGCCAGCAGCCCGGACAGGGCCTACGAGCAGTACTTC	CASSPDRAYEQYF
TRBV5-1	TRBJ2-2	.	.	TGCGCCAGCAGCGTAACGGCGAACAGGGAAATCACCGGGGAGCTGTTTTTT	CASSVTANREITGELFF
TRBV5-1	TRBJ2-2	.	once	TGCGCCAGCAGCTTGGGGACAAACGCCGGGGAGCTGTTTTTT	CASSLGTNAGELFF
TRBV6-5	TRBJ1-1	TRBD1	.	TGTGCCAGCAGTTACTCGGGGGGGACAGGTAAAGCTTTCTTT	CASSYSGGTGKAFF
TRBV10-3	TRBJ2-3	.	.	TGTGCCATCAGGCGGGACGGGACGGGAGATACGCAGTATTTT	CAIRRDGTGDTQYF
TRBV10-3	TRBJ1-6	TRBD1	once	TGTGCCATCAGTGGGGGACAGGCTCATTCACCCCTCCACTTT	CAISGGQAHSPLHF
TRBV28	TRBJ1-2	.	.	TGTGCCAGCACTTTTGGAGGGTACTATGGCTACACCTTC	CASTFGGYYGYTF
TRBV3-1/TRBV3-2	TRBJ2-7	.	.	TGTGCCACCCGAGGGGGGGGCCTTACCTACGAGCAGTACTTC	CATRGGGLTYEQYF
TRBV5-4	TRBJ1-5	TRBD1	.	TGTGCCAGCAGCCGCGACCCGGGACAGGGTTCGGGTCAGCCCCAGCATTTT	CASSRDPGQGSGQPQHF
TRBV12-3/TRBV12-4	TRBJ1-2	.	.	TGTGCCAGCAGTTATATTACTAACTATGGCTACACCTTC	CASSYITNYGYTF
TRBV30	TRBJ1-5	TRBD1	.	TGTGCCTGGAGTGGACAGGGGCCTCAGCCCCAGCATTTT	CAWSGQGPQPQHF
TRBV27	TRBJ1-1	TRBD1	.	TGTGCCAGCAGCCTGACAGGGGCCACTGAAGCTTTCTTT	CASSLTGATEAFF
TRBV6-2/TRBV6-3	TRBJ1-2	.	once	TGTGCCAGCAGTTACACCTCAGGGGATGGCTACACCTTC	CASSYTSGDGYTF
TRBV7-8	TRBJ2-7	TRBD2	.	TGTGCCAGCAGCCGGGACTACTACACGTACGAGCAGTACTTC	CASSRDYYTYEQYF
TRBV6-5	TRBJ1-2	.	.	TGTGCCAGCAGTTACTATCAGGGGTCTAGCTATGGCTACACCTTC	CASSYYQGSSYGYTF
TRBV7-2	TRBJ2-4	.	.	TGTGCCAGCAGCTTGCTGAGAGCCAAAAACATTCAGTACTTC	CASSLLRAKNIQYF
TRBV7-2	TRBJ2-7	.	few	TGTGCCAGCAGCCCTGTGCTGGCGGGACTCTACGAGCAGTACTTC	CASSPVLAGLYEQYF
TRBV7-2	TRBJ2-3	.	.	TGTGCCAGCAGATCGACGACTCTCCCCACAGATACGCAGTATTTT	CASRSTTLPTDTQYF
TRBV16	TRBJ2-1	TRBD2	.	TGTGCCAGCAGCCAACTGACTAGCACCTACAATGAGCAGTTCTTC	CASSQLTSTYNEQFF
TRBV9	TRBJ2-1	TRBD2	once	TGTGCCAGCAGCGTAGTTAATAGCGGGAGTCTCAGCGAGCAGTTCTTC	CASSVVNSGSLSEQFF
TRBV7-9	TRBJ2-4	.	.	TGTGCCAGCAGCTCCTGGCAGGGCGGTGATGAAAACATTCAGTACTTC	CASSSWQGGDENIQYF
TRBV13	TRBJ2-5	TRBD1	.	TGTGCCAGCAGCTTAGCCCAGGGGGCACGCCAAGAGACCCAGTACTTC	CASSLAQGARQETQYF
TRBV7-2	TRBJ2-7	.	.	TGTGCCAGCAGCTTAGAACCGGGAGTCATCGAGCAGTACTTC	CASSLEPGVIEQYF
TRBV28	TRBJ2-1	TRBD2	.	TGTGCCAGCAGTATAGCGGGAGGGGACAATGAGCAGTTCTTC	CASSIAGGDNEQFF
TRBV5-1	TRBJ2-7	TRBD2	.	TGCGCCAGCAGCCGAACACTAGCGGGAGGTGGCTACGAGCAGTACTTC	CASSRTLAGGGYEQYF